These 30 T cell receptor beta chains came from one sample sequenced in a study of monozygotic twins with inflammatory bowel disease. TCRdb derives one entry per CDR3 protein from the 5' RACE reads, leaving out DNA. Found here are approximately 85,000 distinct CDR3 sequences; the top ten clones hold just under 7.5%. The sequencing sample was made of blood. The source of these receptors is a human donor with ulcerative colitis or Crohn's disease, or a healthy co-twin of an affected twin (not recorded which).

The gene calls are TRBV7-6 and TRBJ2-1; as DNA is missing, the TRBD1 call by TCRdb cannot be tested. Germline CDR1 is SGHVS and CDR2 is FNYEAQ. The CDR3 sequence is 15 residues long. The CDR3: CASSQGQGYYNEQFF. Full variable domain (rest looked up from reference TRBV7-6 and TRBJ2-1): GAGVSQSPRYKVTKRGQDVALRCDPISGHVSLYWYRQALGQGPEFLTYFNYEAQQDKSGLPNDRFSAERPEGSISTLTIQRTEQRDSAMYRCASSQGQGYYNEQFFGPGTRLTVL.

This rearrangement joins TRBV5-1 to TRBJ1-2. Germline assignment: CDR1 SGHRS and CDR2 YFSETQ. The length of the CDR3 is 14 residues. The CDR3 protein is CASSLDGGNYGYTF.

J is TRBJ1-6 and V is TRBV2; the TRBD1 assignment by TCRdb is unverifiable without DNA. The CDR3 covers 14 residues. From germline, CDR1 is SNHLY and CDR2 FYNNEI. Here the CDR3 reads CASTAYRQDVALHF.

This chain connects TRBV7-2 to TRBJ2-2; TCRdb picks TRBD1, but there is no DNA to check that call. This CDR3 region has 15 residues. Germline V gene lookup returns CDR1 SGHTA and CDR2 FQGNSA. CDR3 in amino acids: CASSLQPPGSGELFF.

This rearrangement joins TRBV4-1 to TRBJ1-6; TCRdb's D call of TRBD1 is untestable without DNA. In germline, CDR1 is MGHRA, CDR2 YSYEKL. The CDR3 runs 16 residues. The CDR3: CASSQAHGQNGSPLHF.

The V and J genes are TRBV29-1 and TRBJ1-1; TCRdb names TRBD1, which stays unverified in the absence of DNA. Germline CDR1 reads SQVTM; CDR2 reads ANQGSEA. CDR3 length: 13 residues. Here the CDR3 reads CSGSGTGTTEAFF.

J is TRBJ1-1 and V is TRBV12-3 or TRBV12-4; the D call from TCRdb, TRBD1, cannot be confirmed without DNA. The CDR3 totals 14 residues. CDR3 residues: CASSYGARGTEAFF.

The V call is TRBV4-2, the J call TRBJ2-3; TCRdb outputs TRBD1, but without DNA this stays unchecked. Germline assignment: CDR1 LGHNA and CDR2 YNFKEQ. The CDR3 contains 15 residues. CDR3 in amino acids: CASSQDLGGGHTQYF.

The chain carries TRBV29-1 and TRBJ1-1. CDR1 is SQVTM, CDR2 ANQGSEA, per germline. This CDR3 is built from 13 residues. The CDR3 is CSAAGRGNTEAFF.

The chain couples TRBV5-1 to TRBJ2-3; TCRdb's D gene call, TRBD1, goes unchecked for lack of DNA. Germline V gene data show CDR1 as SGHRS and CDR2 as YFSETQ. CDR3 length equals 15 residues. The chain's CDR3 is CASSLGQGSTDTQYF.

J is TRBJ2-3 and V is TRBV5-1. The germline gives CDR1 SGHRS, CDR2 YFSETQ. The CDR3 runs 13 residues. CDR3 amino acids: CASSSGSVDTQYF.

This chain joins TRBV5-1 and TRBJ2-2; TCRdb's assignment of TRBD1 cannot be checked, as there is no DNA. The CDR3 is 14 amino acids. The germline gives CDR1 SGHRS, CDR2 YFSETQ. CDR3 amino acids: CASNRQGDTGELFF.

This chain links TRBV28 with TRBJ2-7; TCRdb gives TRBD1 as the D gene, but with no DNA this cannot be confirmed. From germline, CDR1 is MDHEN and CDR2 SYDVKM. The length of the CDR3 is 15 residues. The chain's CDR3 is CASSLQSQGAAEQYF.

The V call is TRBV7-2, the J call TRBJ2-7. Germline assignment: CDR1 SGHTA and CDR2 FQGNSA. CDR3 length: 13 residues. CDR3 amino acids: CTSSSYMTYEQYF.

The J gene is TRBJ2-2, the V gene TRBV29-1; TCRdb picks TRBD1, but there is no DNA to check that call. The CDR3 spans 16 residues. The V gene's germline CDR1 is SQVTM and CDR2 ANQGSEA. This chain's CDR3 is CSVSLSRGKNTGELFF.

The chain recombines TRBV15 with TRBJ1-1. Per the germline V gene, CDR1 is LNHNV and CDR2 is YYDKDF (reference sequence). CDR3 size: 15 residues. The CDR3 reads CATSRDNFMNTEAFF.

This rearrangement joins TRBV29-1 to TRBJ2-3. The CDR3 runs 12 residues. The germline CDR1 and CDR2 sequences are SQVTM and ANQGSEA. The CDR3 is CSVERGTDTQYF.

The CDR3 sequence is CSASAATRSYNEQFF. The rearrangement links TRBV20-1 to TRBJ2-1. CDR3 length equals 15 residues. The germline V gene has CDR1 DFQATT and CDR2 SNEGSKA (reference sequence).

The chain couples TRBV12-3 or TRBV12-4 to TRBJ2-5; TCRdb names TRBD1, which stays unverified in the absence of DNA. The CDR3 covers 14 residues. CDR3: CASSRGQIQETQYF.

This rearrangement joins TRBV12-3 or TRBV12-4 to TRBJ1-1. The CDR3 is 14 residues long. CDR3 sequence: CASSLMGGGTEAFF.

The V call is TRBV6-2 or TRBV6-3, the J call TRBJ2-5; TCRdb reports TRBD1, a call that lacks DNA to check it against. Germline loops: CDR1 MNHEY, CDR2 SVGEGT. CDR3 length: 16 residues. CDR3 sequence reads: CASTSTSTGLRETQYF.

V usage is TRBV5-8 and J usage is TRBJ1-2. The CDR3 extends over 12 amino acids. Germline V CDR1 and CDR2: SGHTS, YDEGEE. CDR3: CASRPRAVGYTF.

This chain uses TRBV6-5 with TRBJ1-6. Per the germline V gene, CDR1 is MNHEY and CDR2 is SVGAGI. CDR3 length: 14 amino acids. The CDR3 protein is CASSYGQYNSPLHF.

The gene calls are TRBV5-1 and TRBJ2-1. This CDR3 has 16 amino acids. Germline V CDR1 and CDR2: SGHRS, YFSETQ. This CDR3 is CASSWGTMTSYNEQFF.

J is TRBJ2-5 and V is TRBV6-1; as DNA is missing, the TRBD1 call by TCRdb cannot be tested. This CDR3 has 15 amino acids. From germline, CDR1 is MNHNS and CDR2 SASEGT. CDR3 sequence: CASRRPQGITETQYF.

The V call is TRBV5-1, the J call TRBJ1-6; TCRdb reports TRBD1, a call that lacks DNA to check it against. Germline V gene lookup returns CDR1 SGHRS and CDR2 YFSETQ. The CDR3 totals 17 residues. This chain's CDR3 is CASSLRDRHGINSPLHF.

The chain recombines TRBV7-9 with TRBJ1-6; lacking DNA, the TRBD1 call made by TCRdb goes unchecked. The CDR3 covers 15 residues. The V gene's germline CDR1 is SEHNR and CDR2 FQNEAQ (reference sequence). CDR3 sequence: CASSSQGIPNSPLHF.

The genes are TRBV11-2 and TRBJ2-2; as DNA is missing, the TRBD1 call by TCRdb cannot be tested. The CDR3 consists of 18 residues. CDR1 is SGHAT, CDR2 FQNNGV, per germline. This CDR3 reads CARTPKGSRFVNTGELFF.

The V and J genes are TRBV12-3 or TRBV12-4 and TRBJ2-1; TCRdb returns TRBD1, unconfirmable since there is no DNA. This CDR3 spans 15 amino acids. CDR3 sequence reads: CASSSSGAPYNEQFF.

The V and J genes are TRBV7-2 and TRBJ1-5. This CDR3 contains 16 residues. CDR1 and CDR2 (germline): SGHTA, FQGNSA. CDR3: CASSLFGQGLPEPQHF.